This TCR beta chain was sequenced during a study of blood T cells in healthy people across ages. Whole-study findings and limits: In long-lived donors, naive CD4+ cell counts and diversity exceeded those of aged donors.

Using a J-beta primer mix together with a sample-barcoded 5' primer, a second PCR was run for roughly 7 to 11 cycles. With 12 random nucleotides, a template-switch adaptor tagged each individual cDNA molecule. In TCRdb, the 5' RACE reads were re-called with MiXCR into one record per CDR3 protein. The table records some 880,000 distinct CDR3 sequences, about 34% of them present only once. The table lists this clonotype with a few counts. Its antigen is still unknown. This CDR3 is 15 amino acids long. J was trimmed by 8 bases and V by 0 bases; bases with no gene match: 7. CDR1 and CDR2 from the germline V gene are DFQATT and SNEGSKA (reference sequence).

This TCR was sampled from a man aged 18 to 35 in good health. The sequenced sample was blood. The gene calls are TRBV20-1 and TRBJ1-6; 7 bases agree with TRBD1. The CDR3 protein is CSARDRRGPDSPLHF. Written as DNA, the CDR3 is TGCAGTGCTAGAGATCGGAGGGGGCCAGATTCACCCCTCCACTTT.